The rows below give T cell receptor beta chains drawn from one sample of a study of cytomegalovirus exposure and HLA in healthy donors. TCRdb's table, derived via immunoSEQ multiplex PCR, lists solely in-frame clones and lacks some. The repertoire consists of 99,000 or so clones, with around 10% occurring once and the leading ten covering approximately 6%. The sequenced sample consisted of PBMCs. These receptors all stem from a man aged 40-50 years in good health and CMV-seropositive. The CDR3 runs from the conserved cysteine through the conserved F or W. Each record gives: J gene, clone size, D gene, V gene, CDR3 protein, CDR3 DNA. The D gene is left open where the match is weak. Not every row has a clone size; where given, it reads once, few, many or a size class.

>TRBJ2-7|many|.|TRBV12-2
CASRLCGGRIYEQYF
TGTGCAAGTCGCTTGTGTGGCGGGAGGATCTACGAGCAGTACTTC
>TRBJ1-1|.|.|TRBV27
CASRALVNTEAFF
TGTGCCAGCAGGGCTCTGGTGAACACTGAAGCTTTCTTT
>TRBJ1-2|.|.|TRBV6-5
CATSPGSNYGYTF
TGTGCCACGAGTCCAGGGTCTAACTATGGCTACACCTTC
>TRBJ1-2|few|.|TRBV28
CASSLPGTENYGYTF
TGTGCCAGCAGTTTACCCGGGACTGAAAACTATGGCTACACCTTC
>TRBJ2-1|.|TRBD2|TRBV4-3
CASSQELGGYNEQFF
TGCGCCAGCAGCCAAGAACTGGGGGGGTACAATGAGCAGTTCTTC
>TRBJ2-7|few|TRBD2|TRBV6-1
CASRYREEPYEQYF
TGTGCCAGCAGATATCGGGAGGAACCCTACGAGCAGTACTTC
>TRBJ2-7|few|TRBD2|TRBV28
CASTGLADSYEQYF
TGTGCCAGCACAGGACTAGCGGACTCCTACGAGCAGTACTTC
>TRBJ2-1|.|.|TRBV7-2
CASSLGLYNEQFF
TGTGCCAGCAGCTTAGGACTGTACAATGAGCAGTTCTTC
>TRBJ1-1|.|TRBD1|TRBV18
CASSPLAGQGASKTEAFF
TGTGCCAGCTCACCACTGGCTGGGCAGGGGGCTTCAAAAACTGAAGCTTTCTTT
>TRBJ1-4|.|TRBD1|TRBV29-1
CSVETGRDEKLFF
TGCAGCGTCGAGACAGGGAGAGATGAAAAACTGTTTTTT
>TRBJ1-2|.|TRBD1|TRBV27
CASSSRDRAYGYTF
TGTGCCAGCAGTTCCCGGGACAGGGCCTATGGCTACACCTTC
>TRBJ2-7|.|.|TRBV10-3
CAIRDTGLTVYEQYF
TGTGCCATCAGGGACACAGGGCTCACGGTCTACGAGCAGTACTTC
>TRBJ2-7|few|TRBD2|TRBV4-1
CASSQDPAGTVLEQYF
TGCGCCAGCAGCCAAGATCCAGCGGGAACGGTCCTCGAGCAGTACTTC
>TRBJ2-1|few|TRBD2|TRBV11-2
CASSSTSGPYNEQFF
TGTGCCAGCAGCTCGACTAGCGGACCTTACAATGAGCAGTTCTTC
>TRBJ2-4|few|.|TRBV5-6
CASSLRDLQYF
TGTGCCAGCAGCTTGAGGGACTTACAGTACTTC
>TRBJ1-5|few|.|TRBV9
CASSVGGGNQPQHF
TGTGCCAGCAGCGTAGGAGGAGGGAATCAGCCCCAGCATTTT
>TRBJ2-1|.|TRBD2|TRBV7-6
CASSLTSGRSYNEQFF
TGTGCCAGCAGCTTAACTAGCGGGAGGTCCTACAATGAGCAGTTCTTC
>TRBJ2-7|.|TRBD1|TRBV7-6
CASSPGTGGTYEQYF
TGTGCCAGCAGCCCGGGGACAGGGGGCACCTACGAGCAGTACTTC
>TRBJ2-5|few|TRBD1|TRBV6-5
CASSNDRGQYF
TGTGCCAGCAGTAACGACAGGGGCCAGTACTTC
>TRBJ2-3|.|TRBD2|TRBV13
CASSSGLAVSTDTQYF
TGTGCCAGCAGCTCGGGACTAGCGGTTAGCACAGATACGCAGTATTTT
>TRBJ2-1|few|.|TRBV27
CASSLSQGYNEQFF
TGTGCCAGCAGTTTATCTCAGGGGTACAATGAGCAGTTCTTC
>TRBJ2-5|few|TRBD2|TRBV6-5
CASAGSGTETQYF
TGTGCCAGCGCCGGCAGCGGGACGGAGACCCAGTACTTC
>TRBJ1-2|few|TRBD1|TRBV11-2
CASSSGQNYGYTF
TGTGCCAGCAGCTCGGGACAGAACTATGGCTACACCTTC
>TRBJ1-3|many|TRBD1|TRBV10-2
CASRKTGVYSGNTIYF
TGCGCCAGCAGGAAGACAGGGGTCTACTCTGGAAACACCATATATTTT
>TRBJ2-3|.|.|TRBV18
CASSPPVKEYTDTQYF
TGTGCCAGCTCACCCCCGGTAAAAGAATACACAGATACGCAGTATTTT
>TRBJ1-1|few|.|TRBV6-6
CASSYPPGNMNTEAFF
TGTGCCAGCAGTTACCCCCCAGGGAACATGAACACTGAAGCTTTCTTT
>TRBJ1-3|.|.|TRBV9
CASSVAWAGEGNTIYF
TGTGCCAGCAGCGTAGCTTGGGCAGGGGAGGGCAACACCATATATTTT
>TRBJ2-5|few|TRBD1|TRBV30
CAWSEGTDQETQYF
TGTGCCTGGTCTGAAGGGACAGACCAAGAGACCCAGTACTTC
>TRBJ2-5|few|.|TRBV4-1
CASSPGVAYQETQYF
TGCGCCAGCAGCCCAGGGGTAGCCTACCAAGAGACCCAGTACTTC
>TRBJ2-5|once|TRBD2|TRBV28
CASLLAGGKTQYF
TGTGCCAGCTTGCTAGCGGGAGGAAAGACCCAGTACTTC
>TRBJ2-7|few|.|TRBV13
CASSARGPYEQYF
TGTGCCAGCAGCGCCCGGGGTCCCTACGAGCAGTACTTC
>TRBJ2-7|.|TRBD1|TRBV7-9
CASSVPRTGTYEQYF
TGTGCCAGCAGCGTACCACGGACAGGGACCTACGAGCAGTACTTC
>TRBJ2-7|.|.|TRBV9
CASSPRGAGAYEQYF
TGTGCCAGCAGCCCTCGTGGAGCGGGTGCCTACGAGCAGTACTTC
>TRBJ1-1|few|.|TRBV5-6
CASSFLKADTEAFF
TGTGCCAGCAGCTTCCTAAAAGCGGACACTGAAGCTTTCTTT
>TRBJ2-5|few|TRBD2|TRBV27
CASSSGTQETQYF
TGTGCCAGCTCTAGCGGGACACAAGAGACCCAGTACTTC
>TRBJ2-1|.|TRBD2|TRBV11-2
CASSRLAGDSYNEQFF
TGTGCCAGCAGTAGACTAGCGGGTGACTCCTACAATGAGCAGTTCTTC
>TRBJ2-7|.|.|TRBV9
CASSIGPTTSYEQYF
TGTGCCAGCAGCATCGGACCGACTACCTCCTACGAGCAGTACTTC
>TRBJ2-1|.|TRBD2|TRBV28
CASSSPWTSIIEQFF
TGTGCCAGCAGTTCCCCGTGGACTAGTATTATTGAGCAGTTCTTC
>TRBJ1-1|few|.|TRBV10-3
CAISEGHTNTEAFF
TGTGCCATCAGTGAGGGACATACGAACACTGAAGCTTTCTTT
>TRBJ1-4|few|.|TRBV19
CASLNREVDEKLFF
TGTGCCAGCCTTAACAGGGAAGTGGATGAAAAACTGTTTTTT
>TRBJ2-1|.|.|TRBV7-9
CASSLSYHGSNSYNEQFF
TGTGCCAGCAGCTTAAGTTATCACGGGAGTAATTCCTACAATGAGCAGTTCTTC
>TRBJ2-5|.|.|TRBV6-5
CASRLTGGVRETQYF
TGTGCCAGCAGGCTAACCGGGGGAGTACGAGAGACCCAGTACTTC